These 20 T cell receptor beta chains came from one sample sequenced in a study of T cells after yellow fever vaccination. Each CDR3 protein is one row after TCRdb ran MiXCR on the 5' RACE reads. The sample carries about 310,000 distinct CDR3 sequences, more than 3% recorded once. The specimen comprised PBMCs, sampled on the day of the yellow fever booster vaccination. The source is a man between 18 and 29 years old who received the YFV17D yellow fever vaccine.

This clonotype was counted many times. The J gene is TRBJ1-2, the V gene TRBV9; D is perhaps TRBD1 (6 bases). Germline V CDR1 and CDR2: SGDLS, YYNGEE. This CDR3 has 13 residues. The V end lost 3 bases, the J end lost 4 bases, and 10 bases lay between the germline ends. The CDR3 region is CASSDRRGYGYTF. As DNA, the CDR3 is TGTGCCAGCAGCGACCGCAGGGGCTATGGCTACACCTTC.

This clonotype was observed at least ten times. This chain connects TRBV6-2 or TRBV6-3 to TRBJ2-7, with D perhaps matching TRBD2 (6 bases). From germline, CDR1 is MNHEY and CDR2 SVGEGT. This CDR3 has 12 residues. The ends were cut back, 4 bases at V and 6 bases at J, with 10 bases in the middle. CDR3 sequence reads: CASSSYGGEQYV. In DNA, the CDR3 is TGTGCCAGCAGTTCTTACGGGGGCGAGCAGTACGTC.

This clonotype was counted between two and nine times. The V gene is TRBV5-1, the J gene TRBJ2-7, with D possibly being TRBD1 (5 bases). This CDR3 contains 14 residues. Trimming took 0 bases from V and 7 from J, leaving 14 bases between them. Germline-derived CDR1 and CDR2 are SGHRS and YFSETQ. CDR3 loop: CASSLVGALGEQYV. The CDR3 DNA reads TGCGCCAGCAGCTTGGTAGGGGCCCTTGGTGAGCAGTACGTC.

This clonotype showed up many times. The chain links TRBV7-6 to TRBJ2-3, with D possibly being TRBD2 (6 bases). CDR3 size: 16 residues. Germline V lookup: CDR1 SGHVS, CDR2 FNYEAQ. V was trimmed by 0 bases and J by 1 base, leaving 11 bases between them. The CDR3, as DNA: TGTGCCAGCAGCTTAGCGTGGGCTAGCGGCACAGATACGCAGTATTTT. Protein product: CASSLAWASGTDTQYF.

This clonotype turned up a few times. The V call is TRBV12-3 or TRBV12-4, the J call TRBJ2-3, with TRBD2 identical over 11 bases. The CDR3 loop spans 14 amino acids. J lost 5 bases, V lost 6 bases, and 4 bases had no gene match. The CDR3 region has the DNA TGTGCCAGCAGGGTAGCGGGGGGGGAAGATACGCAGTATTTT. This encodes CASRVAGGEDTQYF.

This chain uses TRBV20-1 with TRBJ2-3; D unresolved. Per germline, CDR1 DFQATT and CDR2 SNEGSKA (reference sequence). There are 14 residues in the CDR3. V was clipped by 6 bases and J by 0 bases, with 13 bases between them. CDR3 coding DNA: TGCAGTGCCCCCTCACAAATAAGCACAGATACGCAGTATTTT. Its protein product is CSAPSQISTDTQYF.

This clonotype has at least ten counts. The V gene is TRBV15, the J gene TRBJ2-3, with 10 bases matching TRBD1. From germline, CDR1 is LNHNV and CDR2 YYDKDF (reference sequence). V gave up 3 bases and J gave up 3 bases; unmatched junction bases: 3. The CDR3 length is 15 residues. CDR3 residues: CATSRGQGRTDTQYF. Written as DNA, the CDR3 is TGTGCCACCAGCAGGGGACAGGGGAGAACAGATACGCAGTATTTT.

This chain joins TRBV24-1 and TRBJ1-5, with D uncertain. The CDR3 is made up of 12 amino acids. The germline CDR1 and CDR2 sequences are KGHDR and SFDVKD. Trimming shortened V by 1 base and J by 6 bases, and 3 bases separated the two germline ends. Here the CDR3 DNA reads TGTGCCACCAGTGATTTCGGTCAGCCCCAGCATTTT. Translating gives CATSDFGQPQHF.

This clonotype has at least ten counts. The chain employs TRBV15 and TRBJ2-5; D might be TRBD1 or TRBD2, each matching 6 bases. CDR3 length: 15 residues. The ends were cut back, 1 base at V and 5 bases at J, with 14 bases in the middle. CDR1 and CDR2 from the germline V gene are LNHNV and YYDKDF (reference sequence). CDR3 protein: CATSRALGGGETQYF. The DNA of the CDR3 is TGTGCCACCAGCAGAGCTCTCGGGGGCGGGGAGACCCAGTACTTC.

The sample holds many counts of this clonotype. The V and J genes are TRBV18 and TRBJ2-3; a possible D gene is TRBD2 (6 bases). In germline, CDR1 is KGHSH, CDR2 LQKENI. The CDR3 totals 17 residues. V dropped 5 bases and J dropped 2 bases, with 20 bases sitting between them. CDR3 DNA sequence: TGTGCCAGCTCAGGTGCCTCCGGGACTTCATACACAGATACGCAGTATTTT. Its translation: CASSGASGTSYTDTQYF.

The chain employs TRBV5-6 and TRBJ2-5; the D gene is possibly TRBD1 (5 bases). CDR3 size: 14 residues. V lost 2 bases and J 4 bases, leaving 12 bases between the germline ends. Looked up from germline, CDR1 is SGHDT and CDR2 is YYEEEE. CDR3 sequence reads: CASSFVGAGETQYF. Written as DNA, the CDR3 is TGTGCCAGCAGCTTCGTAGGGGCCGGAGAGACCCAGTACTTC.

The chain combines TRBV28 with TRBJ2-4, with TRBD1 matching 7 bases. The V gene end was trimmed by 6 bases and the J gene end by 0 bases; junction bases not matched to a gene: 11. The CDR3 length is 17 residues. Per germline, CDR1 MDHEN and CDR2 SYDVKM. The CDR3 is CASSPEGTARAKNIQYF. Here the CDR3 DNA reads TGTGCCAGCAGCCCCGAGGGGACAGCTCGAGCCAAAAACATTCAGTACTTC.

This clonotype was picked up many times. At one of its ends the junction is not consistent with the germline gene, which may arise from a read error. Written as DNA, the CDR3 is TGTGCCAGTAGTGGGGGGGGGACAGCAGAAGAGACCCAGCACTTC. As protein: CASSGGGTAEETQHF. The J gene is TRBJ2-5, the V gene TRBV19; D possibly uses TRBD1 or TRBD2 (7 bases each). Per the germline V gene, CDR1 is LNHDA and CDR2 is SQIVND (reference sequence). The CDR3 extends over 15 amino acids.

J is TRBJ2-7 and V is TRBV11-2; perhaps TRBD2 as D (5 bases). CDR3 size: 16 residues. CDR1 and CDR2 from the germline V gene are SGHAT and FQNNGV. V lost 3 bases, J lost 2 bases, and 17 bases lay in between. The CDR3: CASSFPDLSGTYEQYF. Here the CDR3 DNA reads TGTGCCAGCAGCTTCCCCGACCTCAGCGGAACCTACGAGCAGTACTTC.

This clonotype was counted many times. CDR3 in amino acids: CASSQVGIGVALHF. Written as DNA, the CDR3 is TGCGCCAGCAGCCAAGTCGGGATAGGGGTGGCCCTCCACTTT. V usage is TRBV4-1 and J usage is TRBJ1-6; D perhaps matches TRBD1 (5 bases). Deletions cut 1 base from V and 14 bases from J, with 15 bases between. The CDR3 has 14 amino acids. The germline gives CDR1 MGHRA, CDR2 YSYEKL.

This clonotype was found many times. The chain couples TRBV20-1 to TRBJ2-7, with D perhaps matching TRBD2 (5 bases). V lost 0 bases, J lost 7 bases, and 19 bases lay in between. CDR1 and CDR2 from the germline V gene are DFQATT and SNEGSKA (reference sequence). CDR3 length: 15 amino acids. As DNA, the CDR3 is TGCAGTGCTAGAGACCCCCGCGGGCCCCAAAGGGAGCAGTACTTC. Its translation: CSARDPRGPQREQYF.

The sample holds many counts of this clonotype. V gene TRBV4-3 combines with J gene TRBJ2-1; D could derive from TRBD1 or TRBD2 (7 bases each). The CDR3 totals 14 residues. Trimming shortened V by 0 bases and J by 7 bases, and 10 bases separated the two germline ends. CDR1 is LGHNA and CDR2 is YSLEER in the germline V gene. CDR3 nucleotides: TGCGCCAGCAGCCAAGACAGGGGGGGGAATGAGCAGTTCTTC. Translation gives CASSQDRGGNEQFF.

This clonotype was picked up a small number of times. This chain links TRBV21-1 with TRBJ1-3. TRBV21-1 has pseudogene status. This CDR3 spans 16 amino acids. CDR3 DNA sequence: TGTGCCAGCAGCAAGCTTTGGGGCCATCCTGGAAACACCATATATTTT. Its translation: CASSKLWGHPGNTIYF.

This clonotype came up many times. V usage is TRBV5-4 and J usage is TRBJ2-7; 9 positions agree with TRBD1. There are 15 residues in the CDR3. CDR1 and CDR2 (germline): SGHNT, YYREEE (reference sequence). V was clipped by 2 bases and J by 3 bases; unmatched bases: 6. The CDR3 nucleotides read TGTGCCAGCAGCTTTGGGGACAGGGTTTTCTACGAGCAGTACTTC. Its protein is CASSFGDRVFYEQYF.

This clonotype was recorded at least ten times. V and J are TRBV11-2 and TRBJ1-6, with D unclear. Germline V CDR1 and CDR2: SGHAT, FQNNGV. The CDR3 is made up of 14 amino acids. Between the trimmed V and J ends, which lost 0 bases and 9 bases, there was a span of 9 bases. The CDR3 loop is CASSLDAQISPLHF. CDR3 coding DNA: TGTGCCAGCAGCTTAGATGCTCAAATTTCACCCCTCCACTTT.